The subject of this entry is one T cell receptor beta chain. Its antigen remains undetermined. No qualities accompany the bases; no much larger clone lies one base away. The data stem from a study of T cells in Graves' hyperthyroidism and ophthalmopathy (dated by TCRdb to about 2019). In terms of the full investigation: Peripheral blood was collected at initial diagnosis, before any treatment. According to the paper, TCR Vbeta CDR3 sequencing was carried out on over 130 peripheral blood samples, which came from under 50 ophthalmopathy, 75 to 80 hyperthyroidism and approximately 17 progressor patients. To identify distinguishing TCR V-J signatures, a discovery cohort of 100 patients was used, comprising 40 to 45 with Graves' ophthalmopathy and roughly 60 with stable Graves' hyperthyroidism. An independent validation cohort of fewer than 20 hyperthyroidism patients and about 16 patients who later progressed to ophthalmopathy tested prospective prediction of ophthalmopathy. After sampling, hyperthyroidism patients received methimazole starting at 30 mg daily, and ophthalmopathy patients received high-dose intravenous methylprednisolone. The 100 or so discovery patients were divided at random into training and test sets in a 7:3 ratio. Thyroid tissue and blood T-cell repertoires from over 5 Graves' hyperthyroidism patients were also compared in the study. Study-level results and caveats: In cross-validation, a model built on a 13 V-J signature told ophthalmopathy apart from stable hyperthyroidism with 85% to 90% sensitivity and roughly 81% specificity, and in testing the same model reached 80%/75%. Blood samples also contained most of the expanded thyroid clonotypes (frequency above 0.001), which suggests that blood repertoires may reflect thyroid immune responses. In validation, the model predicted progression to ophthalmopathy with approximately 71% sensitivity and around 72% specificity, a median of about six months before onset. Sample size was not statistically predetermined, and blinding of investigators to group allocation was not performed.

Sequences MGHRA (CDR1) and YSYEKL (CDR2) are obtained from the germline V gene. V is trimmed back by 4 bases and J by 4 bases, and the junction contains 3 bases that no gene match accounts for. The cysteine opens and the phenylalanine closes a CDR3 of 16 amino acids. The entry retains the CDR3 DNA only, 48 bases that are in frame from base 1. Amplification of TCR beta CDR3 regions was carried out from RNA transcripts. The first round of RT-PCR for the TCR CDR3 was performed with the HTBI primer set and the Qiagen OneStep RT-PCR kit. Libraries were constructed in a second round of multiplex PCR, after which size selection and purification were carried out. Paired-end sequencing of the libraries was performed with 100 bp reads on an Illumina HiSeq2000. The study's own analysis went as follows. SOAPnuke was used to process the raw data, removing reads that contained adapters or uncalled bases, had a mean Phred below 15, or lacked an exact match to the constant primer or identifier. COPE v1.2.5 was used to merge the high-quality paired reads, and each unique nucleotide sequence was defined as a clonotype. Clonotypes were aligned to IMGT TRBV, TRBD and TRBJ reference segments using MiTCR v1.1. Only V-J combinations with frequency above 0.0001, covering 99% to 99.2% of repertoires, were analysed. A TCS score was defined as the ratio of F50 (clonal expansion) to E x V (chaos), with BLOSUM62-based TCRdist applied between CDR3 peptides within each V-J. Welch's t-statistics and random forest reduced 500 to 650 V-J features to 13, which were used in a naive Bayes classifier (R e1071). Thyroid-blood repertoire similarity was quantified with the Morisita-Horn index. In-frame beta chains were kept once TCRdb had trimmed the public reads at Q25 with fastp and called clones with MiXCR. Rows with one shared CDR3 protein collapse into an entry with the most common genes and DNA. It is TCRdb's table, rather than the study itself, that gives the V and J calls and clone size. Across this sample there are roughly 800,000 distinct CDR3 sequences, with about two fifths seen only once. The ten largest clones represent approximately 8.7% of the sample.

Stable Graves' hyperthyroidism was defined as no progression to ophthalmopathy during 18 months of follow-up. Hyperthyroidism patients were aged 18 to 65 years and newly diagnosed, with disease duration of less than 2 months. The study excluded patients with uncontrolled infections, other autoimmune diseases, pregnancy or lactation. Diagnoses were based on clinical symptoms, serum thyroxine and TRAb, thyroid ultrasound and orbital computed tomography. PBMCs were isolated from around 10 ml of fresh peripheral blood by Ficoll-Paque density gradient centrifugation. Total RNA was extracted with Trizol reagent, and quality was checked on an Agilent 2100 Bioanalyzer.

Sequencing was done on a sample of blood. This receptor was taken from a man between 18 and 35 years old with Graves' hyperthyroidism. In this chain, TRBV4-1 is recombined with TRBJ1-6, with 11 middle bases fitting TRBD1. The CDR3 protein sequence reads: CASSPGQGGYNSPLHF. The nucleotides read TGCGCCAGCAGCCCGGGACAGGGGGGTTATAATTCACCCCTCCACTTT.